This TCR beta chain came from a study of CD8 T cells in ankylosing spondylitis. Regarding this clonotype: Its matching antigen is unknown.

Trimming cost V 6 bases and J 7 bases, with 11 bases left between them. CDR3 length: 13 amino acids. The V gene's germline CDR1 is KGHDR and CDR2 SFDVKD. Study-level findings and limits: A TCR beta motif made of fewer than ten highly homologous variants seemed typical of ankylosing spondylitis blood. Disease-linked clones reportedly concentrated significantly in matched ankylosing spondylitis synovial fluid.

Each TCR beta library was made by quantitative 5'-RACE that incorporated molecular barcodes. From the 5' RACE reads, TCRdb called clonotypes with MiXCR, one entry per CDR3 protein. The sample holds almost 250,000 distinct CDR3 sequences, roughly 32% seen once. The sequenced sample consisted of blood, either unsorted or a sorted T cell fraction (not recorded which). This TCR came from a male donor with ankylosing spondylitis or in good health (not recorded which). The V call is TRBV24-1, the J call TRBJ2-2; D perhaps matches TRBD1 (6 bases). CDR3 residues: CATSRTVNGELFF. CDR3 DNA: TGTGCCACCAGTCGGACAGTGAACGGGGAGCTGTTTTTT.